The subject of this entry is one T cell receptor (beta chain). This sample is part of a study of T cells in Graves' hyperthyroidism and ophthalmopathy. CDR1 is DFQATT, CDR2 SNEGSKA, per germline (reference sequence). V was pared by 6 bases and J by 7 bases, with 9 bases of the junction left unmatched. This CDR3 region has 15 residues. Amplification yielded TCR beta CDR3 regions, with RNA transcripts as the source. Carried out on the TCR CDR3, a first-round RT-PCR used the HTBI primer set. TCRdb passed the multiplex PCR reads through MiXCR, listing each CDR3 protein once. The data contain a few hundred thousand distinct CDR3 sequences, about 43% of them seen just once; the ten biggest clones take up roughly 7.7%.

The chain links TRBV20-1 to TRBJ2-2, with 12 bases fitting TRBD2. The receptor comes from a woman aged 18-35 years with Graves' hyperthyroidism. Specimen: peripheral blood or thyroid tissue (not recorded which). Here the CDR3 reads CSARDRTSGDGELFF. In nucleotides, the CDR3 is TGCAGTGCCCGGGACAGGACTAGCGGGGACGGGGAGCTGTTTTTT.